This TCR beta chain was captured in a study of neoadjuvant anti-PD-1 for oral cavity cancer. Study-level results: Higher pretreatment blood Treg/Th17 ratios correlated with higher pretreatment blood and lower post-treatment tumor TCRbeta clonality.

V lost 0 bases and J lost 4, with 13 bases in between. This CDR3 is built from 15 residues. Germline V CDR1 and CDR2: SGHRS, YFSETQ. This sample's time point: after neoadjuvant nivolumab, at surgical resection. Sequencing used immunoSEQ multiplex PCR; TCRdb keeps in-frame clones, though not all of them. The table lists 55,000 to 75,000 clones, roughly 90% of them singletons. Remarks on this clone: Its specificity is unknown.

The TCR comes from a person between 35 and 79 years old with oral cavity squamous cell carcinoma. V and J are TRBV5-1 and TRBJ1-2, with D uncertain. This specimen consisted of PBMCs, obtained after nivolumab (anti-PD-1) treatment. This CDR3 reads CASSLGRLRGYGYTF. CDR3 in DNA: TGCGCCAGCAGCTTGGGGAGGCTACGGGGCTATGGCTACACCTTC.